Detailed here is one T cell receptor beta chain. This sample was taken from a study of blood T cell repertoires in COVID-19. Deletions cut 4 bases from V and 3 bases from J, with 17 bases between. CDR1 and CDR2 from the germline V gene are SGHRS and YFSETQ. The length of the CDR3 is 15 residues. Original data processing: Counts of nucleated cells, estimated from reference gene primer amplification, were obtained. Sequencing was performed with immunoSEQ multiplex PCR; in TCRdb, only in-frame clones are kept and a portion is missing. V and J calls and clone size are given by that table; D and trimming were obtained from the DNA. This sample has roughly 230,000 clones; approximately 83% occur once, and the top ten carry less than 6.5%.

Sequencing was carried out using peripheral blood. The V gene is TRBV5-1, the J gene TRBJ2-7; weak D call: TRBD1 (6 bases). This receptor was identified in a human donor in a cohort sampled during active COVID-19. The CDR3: CASSGGADSYYEQYF. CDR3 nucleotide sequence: TGCGCCAGCAGCGGGGGAGCGGACAGTTACTACGAGCAGTACTTC.